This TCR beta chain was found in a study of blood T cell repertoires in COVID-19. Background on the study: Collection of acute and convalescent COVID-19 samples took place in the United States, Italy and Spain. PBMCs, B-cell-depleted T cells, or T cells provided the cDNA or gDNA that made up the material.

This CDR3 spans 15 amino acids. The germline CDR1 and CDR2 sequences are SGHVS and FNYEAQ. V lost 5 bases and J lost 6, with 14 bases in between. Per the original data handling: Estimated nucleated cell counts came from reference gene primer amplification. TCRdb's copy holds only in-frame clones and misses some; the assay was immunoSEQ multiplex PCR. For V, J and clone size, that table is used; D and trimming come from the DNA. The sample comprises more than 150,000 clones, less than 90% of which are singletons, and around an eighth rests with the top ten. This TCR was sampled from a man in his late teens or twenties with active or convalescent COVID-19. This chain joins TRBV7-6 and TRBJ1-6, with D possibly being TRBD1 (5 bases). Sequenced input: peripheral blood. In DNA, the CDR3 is TGTGCCAGCAGCCCTAGAGGACATCTTAATTCACCCCTCCACTTT. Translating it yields CASSPRGHLNSPLHF.